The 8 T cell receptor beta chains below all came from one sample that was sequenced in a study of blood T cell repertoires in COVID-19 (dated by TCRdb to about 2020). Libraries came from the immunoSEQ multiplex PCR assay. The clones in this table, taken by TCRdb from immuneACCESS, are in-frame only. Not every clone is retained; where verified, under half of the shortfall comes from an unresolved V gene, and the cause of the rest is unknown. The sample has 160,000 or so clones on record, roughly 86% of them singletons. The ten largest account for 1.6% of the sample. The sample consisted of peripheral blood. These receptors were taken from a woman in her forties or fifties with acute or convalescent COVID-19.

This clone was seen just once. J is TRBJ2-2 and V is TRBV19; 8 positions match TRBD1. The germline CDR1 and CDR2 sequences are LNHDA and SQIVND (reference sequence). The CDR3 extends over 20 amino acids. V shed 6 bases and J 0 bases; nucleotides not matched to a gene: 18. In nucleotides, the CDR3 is TGTGCCAGTAGGGGGGACAGGTTCGGTCCCTTATTTGCGAACACCGGGGAGCTGTTTTTT. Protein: CASRGDRFGPLFANTGELFF.

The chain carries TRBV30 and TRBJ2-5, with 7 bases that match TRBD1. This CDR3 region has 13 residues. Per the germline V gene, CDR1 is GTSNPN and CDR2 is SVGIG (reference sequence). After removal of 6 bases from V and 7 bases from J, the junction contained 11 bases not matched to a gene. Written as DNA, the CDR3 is TGTGCCTGCGGAGATGGACAGGTCAGGACCCAGTACTTC. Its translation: CACGDGQVRTQYF.

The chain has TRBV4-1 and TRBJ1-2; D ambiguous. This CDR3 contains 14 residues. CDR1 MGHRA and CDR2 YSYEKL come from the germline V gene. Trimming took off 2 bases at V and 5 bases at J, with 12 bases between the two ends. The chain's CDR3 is CASSQSTATYGYTF. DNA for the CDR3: TGCGCCAGCAGCCAATCGACGGCGACTTATGGCTACACCTTC.

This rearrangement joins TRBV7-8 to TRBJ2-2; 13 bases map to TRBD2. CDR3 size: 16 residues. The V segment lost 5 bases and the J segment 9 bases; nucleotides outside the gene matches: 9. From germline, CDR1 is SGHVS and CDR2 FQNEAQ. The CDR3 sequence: CASSAWTSGGSRELFF. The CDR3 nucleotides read TGTGCCAGCAGCGCCTGGACTAGCGGGGGTTCCAGGGAGCTGTTTTTT.

The CDR3 bases are TGCGCCAGCAGCTTGGGGGGCGCCGCGGGCTACACCTTC. The encoded protein is CASSLGGAAGYTF. The chain has TRBV5-1 and TRBJ1-2, with D possibly matching TRBD1 (5 bases). This CDR3 contains 13 residues. V was pared by 0 bases and J by 8 bases, with 11 bases between. Germline CDR1 and CDR2: SGHRS and YFSETQ.

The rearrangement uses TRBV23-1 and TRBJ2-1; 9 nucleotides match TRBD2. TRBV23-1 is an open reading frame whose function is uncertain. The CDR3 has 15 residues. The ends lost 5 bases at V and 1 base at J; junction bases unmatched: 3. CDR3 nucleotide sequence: TGCGCCAGCAGTTTAGCGGGGGAATCCTACAATGAGCAGTTCTTC. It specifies CASSLAGESYNEQFF.

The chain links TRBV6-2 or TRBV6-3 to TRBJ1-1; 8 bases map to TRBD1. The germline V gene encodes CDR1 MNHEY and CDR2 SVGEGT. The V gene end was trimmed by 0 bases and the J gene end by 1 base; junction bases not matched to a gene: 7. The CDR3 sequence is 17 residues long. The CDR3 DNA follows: TGTGCCAGCAGTTACTCTTTAGCCGGGACAGGGAACACTGAAGCTTTCTTT. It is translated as CASSYSLAGTGNTEAFF.

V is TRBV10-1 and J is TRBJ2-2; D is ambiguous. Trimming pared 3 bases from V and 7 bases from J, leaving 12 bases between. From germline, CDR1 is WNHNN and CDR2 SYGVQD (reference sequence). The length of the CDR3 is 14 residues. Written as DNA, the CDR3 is TGCGCCAGCAGTGATACACCGTTTGGCGGGGAGCTGTTTTTT. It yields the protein CASSDTPFGGELFF.